This record covers a single TCR beta chain. Its cognate antigen is unknown. The sample originates from a study of T cell responses to AZD1222 COVID-19 vaccine. Study conclusions and caveats: Just a handful of AZD1222 recipients tested seropositive at baseline. Two doses of AZD1222 preceded a rise in Spike-specific TCR breadth and depth. Sampling that yielded the repertoires occurred only after the peak T cell response. Donors in the cohort were predominantly white British and more often female, and clonal diversity was possibly underestimated.

The protocol was immunoSEQ multiplex PCR, while the TCRdb copy is restricted to in-frame clones and leaves out a portion. The sample carries 100,000 to 150,000 clones, 80% to 90% recorded once. V was trimmed by 2 bases and J by 2 bases, leaving 7 bases between them. The CDR3 has 14 residues. CDR1 and CDR2 (germline): LGHNA, YSLEER. The clonotype originates from an adult in good health. V gene TRBV4-3 combines with J gene TRBJ1-3; no reliable D call. The sequences come from peripheral blood, collected on day 0 of AZD1222 vaccination. The DNA of the CDR3 is TGCGCCAGCAGCCAAATAGGGCCTGGAAACACCATATATTTT. Translated: CASSQIGPGNTIYF.